The source of this T cell receptor beta chain is a study of cytomegalovirus exposure and HLA in healthy donors. Study findings and constraints: There were around 160 TCR beta chains listed as cytomegalovirus-associated. Reportedly, fewer N-insertions than the roughly 700-donor mean appeared in an Asian-associated ancestry cluster in a later analysis.

V trimming: 5 bases; J trimming: 5 bases; junction bases outside the gene matches: 7. The CDR3 spans 15 residues. Germline assignment: CDR1 SGHVS and CDR2 FNYEAQ. It was with 60 Vbeta and 13 Jbeta primers that the PCR ran. Per the study methods: Later, tens of millions of unique TCR beta chains were counted in an analysis, and roughly 11 million of them were shared. The repertoire was sequenced with immunoSEQ multiplex PCR; TCRdb's copy has only in-frame clones and lacks some. That table is the source of V, J and clone size, and D and trimming were worked out from the DNA. Counted here are 150,000 to 200,000 clones, 65% to 70% occurring once; the ten biggest clones make up under 11%. Notes on this clone: Its matching antigen is unknown.

Sequenced material: PBMCs. This chain uses TRBV7-6 with TRBJ2-7; 12 bases line up with TRBD2. The TCR originated in a young man in good health and CMV-seropositive. The CDR3 nucleotides are TGTGCCAGCAGCGCCAGACTAGCGGGAGTGCACGAGCAGTACTTC. Amino acids: CASSARLAGVHEQYF. The variable domain in full, with the rest retrieved from reference TRBV7-6 and TRBJ2-7, is GAGVSQSPRYKVTKRGQDVALRCDPISGHVSLYWYRQALGQGPEFLTYFNYEAQQDKSGLPNDRFSAERPEGSISTLTIQRTEQRDSAMYRCASSARLAGVHEQYFGPGTRLTVT.